The following is a T cell receptor beta chain sequence with its context. These data come from a study of cytomegalovirus exposure and HLA in healthy donors. J gave up 0 bases and V 4 bases, and 8 bases lay outside the gene matches. CDR3 size: 17 residues. In germline, CDR1 is SGHTS, CDR2 YDEGEE. The PCR contained 60 Vbeta and 13 Jbeta primers. TCRdb keeps only in-frame clones here, not all; method: immunoSEQ multiplex PCR. The sample holds roughly 170,000 clones, approximately 82% seen once. V and J are TRBV5-8 and TRBJ2-4; 9 bases are shared with TRBD1. This receptor was identified in a girl under 10 years old in good health and CMV-seropositive. Sequences were obtained from PBMCs. The CDR3: CASSGTTGGVAKNIQYF. The CDR3 DNA follows: TGTGCCAGCAGCGGAACGACAGGGGGTGTAGCCAAAAACATTCAGTACTTC.